This T cell receptor beta chain was captured in a study of regulatory T cells in long-lasting Graves disease. The study, taken as a whole, reports: The study found TRBV28, TRBJ1-2 and TRBJ2-5 favored in persistent disease.

The time point: persistent/refractory GD, antithyroid drugs over 5 years with positive TRAb. Extracted RNA from PBMCs served as the source of the TCR library. This clonotype was counted at least ten times. The target antigen is unknown. To make TCR beta libraries, researchers used iRepertoire HTBI primers and Arm-PCR of CDR3 regions. TCRdb called the multiplex PCR reads again in MiXCR, with one record for every CDR3 protein. The profile shows 400,000 or so distinct CDR3 sequences, about 25% of them singletons. Germline V CDR1 and CDR2: GTSNPN, SVGIG (reference sequence). V lost 0 bases, J lost 0 bases, and 5 bases lay in between. The CDR3 extends over 13 amino acids.

V and J are TRBV30 and TRBJ1-1; no definite D call. The sample in question was peripheral blood mononuclear cells (PBMCs), obtained when the disease was refractory, from a patient treated with antithyroid drugs. This sequence was found in a female donor with Graves disease. The CDR3 protein is CAWSVLLNTEAFF. CDR3 nucleotide sequence: TGTGCCTGGAGTGTACTTCTGAACACTGAAGCTTTCTTT. The variable domain in full, completed from reference TRBV30 and TRBJ1-1, reads SQTIHQWPATLVQPVGSPLSLECTVEGTSNPNLYWYRQAAGRGLQLLFYSVGIGQISSEVPQNLSASRPQDRQFILSSKKLLLSDSGFYLCAWSVLLNTEAFFGQGTRLTVV.